This entry lists 8 T cell receptor beta chains sequenced from one sample in a study of blood T cell repertoires in COVID-19. TCRdb's table, derived via immunoSEQ multiplex PCR, lists solely in-frame clones and lacks some. The sample shows about 200,000 clones, 81% of them seen only once. Input material: peripheral blood. The receptor set was obtained from a woman older than 75 with acute or convalescent COVID-19.

In this sample, this clone turned up a few times. V gene TRBV2 combines with J gene TRBJ1-1; 7 nucleotides line up with TRBD1. Per germline, CDR1 SNHLY and CDR2 FYNNEI. The CDR3 contains 14 residues. V shed 5 bases and J 0 bases; nucleotides not matched to a gene: 3. CDR3 coding DNA: TGTGCCAGCAGTTCAGACAGGGTGAACACTGAAGCTTTCTTT. This sequence encodes CASSSDRVNTEAFF.

The chain combines TRBV19 with TRBJ2-6, with 12 bases lining up with TRBD1. V gave up 4 bases and J gave up 2 bases; unmatched junction bases: 3. This CDR3 has 17 amino acids. From germline, CDR1 is LNHDA and CDR2 SQIVND (reference sequence). CDR3 region: CASSTGTGGAGANVLTF. The DNA of the CDR3 is TGTGCCAGTAGTACCGGGACAGGGGGCGCTGGGGCCAACGTCCTGACTTTC.

The rearrangement joins TRBV5-5 to TRBJ2-7; possibly TRBD2 for D (7 bases). The CDR3 runs 18 residues. The germline gives CDR1 SGHKS, CDR2 YYEKEE (reference sequence). Trimming cost V 0 bases and J 4 bases, with 23 bases left between them. CDR3 in DNA: TGTGCCAGCAGCTTGGGCGGCGGGGGCGCGTCGGTCGGTTACGAGCAGTACTTC. Translated, it gives CASSLGGGGASVGYEQYF.

CDR3 bases: TGTGCCAGCAGCCAAGAGACTAGCGGGGAGACCCAGTACTTC. Residues: CASSQETSGETQYF. The chain has TRBV3-1 (or the pseudogene TRBV3-2) and TRBJ2-5, with TRBD2 identical over 10 bases. V lost 0 bases and J lost 5; bases outside the gene matches: 0. CDR3 length: 14 amino acids. The germline V gene encodes CDR1 LGHDT and CDR2 YNNKEL (reference sequence).

The rearrangement uses TRBV15 and TRBJ2-7, with D uncertain. Trimming took 0 bases from V and 0 from J, leaving 9 bases between them. Germline CDR1 reads LNHNV; CDR2 reads YYDKDF (reference sequence). The CDR3 loop spans 15 amino acids. The CDR3 nucleotides are TGTGCCACCAGCAGAGATGCCAGACTCTCCTACGAGCAGTACTTC. Encoded protein: CATSRDARLSYEQYF. The whole variable domain, filled in from reference TRBV15 and TRBJ2-7, reads DAMVIQNPRYQVTQFGKPVTLSCSQTLNHNVMYWYQQKSSQAPKLLFHYYDKDFNNEADTPDNFQSRRPNTSFCFLDIRSPGLGDTAMYLCATSRDARLSYEQYFGPGTRLTVT.

As for this clone: This sample also contains other DNA sequences that code for the same CDR3. The DNA of the CDR3 is TGTGCCAGCAGCCGCCAACAGGGTTCCGGTTCACCCCTCCACTTT. As protein: CASSRQQGSGSPLHF. The chain couples TRBV14 to TRBJ1-6; D possibly corresponds to TRBD1 (6 bases). The length of the CDR3 is 15 residues. Between the trimmed V and J ends, which lost 4 bases and 9 bases, there was a span of 16 bases. The germline V gene has CDR1 SGHDN and CDR2 FVKESK.

This chain joins TRBV11-2 and TRBJ2-3; D might be TRBD2 (6 bases). The V gene's germline CDR1 is SGHAT and CDR2 FQNNGV. The CDR3 has 15 amino acids. Trimming took off 1 base at V and 0 bases at J, with 8 bases between the two ends. In DNA form, the CDR3 reads TGTGCCAGCAGCTTAGGGGGGGTTAGCACAGATACGCAGTATTTT. Translation: CASSLGGVSTDTQYF.

This clone was observed a handful of times. CDR3 amino acids: CASSPQGAYEKLFF. The CDR3 DNA follows: TGTGCCAGCAGCCCACAGGGGGCCTATGAAAAACTGTTTTTT. The rearrangement uses TRBV7-9 and TRBJ1-4, with 9 positions matching TRBD1. Per the germline V gene, CDR1 is SEHNR and CDR2 is FQNEAQ (reference sequence). The CDR3 has 14 amino acids. V lost 5 bases to trimming and J lost 6 bases; unmatched junction nucleotides: 4.